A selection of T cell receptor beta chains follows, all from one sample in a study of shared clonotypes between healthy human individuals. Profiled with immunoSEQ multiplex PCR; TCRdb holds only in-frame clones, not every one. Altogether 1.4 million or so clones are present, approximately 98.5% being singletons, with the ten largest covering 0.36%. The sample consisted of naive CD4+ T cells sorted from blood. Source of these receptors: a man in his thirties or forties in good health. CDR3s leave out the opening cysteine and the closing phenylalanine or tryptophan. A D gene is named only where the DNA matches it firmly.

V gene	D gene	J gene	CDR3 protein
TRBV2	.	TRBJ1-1	ASSAQGNTEAF
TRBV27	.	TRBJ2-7	ASSLGLAVNYEQY
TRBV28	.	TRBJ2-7	ASSFPASSFYEQY
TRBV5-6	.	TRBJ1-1	ASSLRAGVNTEAF
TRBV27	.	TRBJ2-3	ASSTYHRSPNEY
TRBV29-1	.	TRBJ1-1	SMGGGEAF
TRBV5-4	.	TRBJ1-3	ASSWASPWQNSGNTIY
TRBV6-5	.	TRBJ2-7	ASRSEKQY
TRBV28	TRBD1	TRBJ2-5	ASSLVDRRFYGQETQY
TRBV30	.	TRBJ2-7	AWSGEHEQY
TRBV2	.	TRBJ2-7	ASRRTAYEQY
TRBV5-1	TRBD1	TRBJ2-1	ASSTRQGPEQF
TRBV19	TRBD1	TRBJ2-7	ASSIPGRGSYEQY
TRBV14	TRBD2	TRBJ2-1	ASSPGWTSGRASYNEQF
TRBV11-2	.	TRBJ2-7	ASDRGTWGTTSYEQY
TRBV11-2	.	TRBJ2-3	ASSLLLRTDTQY
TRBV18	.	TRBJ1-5	ASSPTVTSNQPQH
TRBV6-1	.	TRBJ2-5	ASSADRRRAVRQETQY
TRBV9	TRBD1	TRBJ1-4	AEGRRQGKGVSEKLF
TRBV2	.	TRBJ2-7	ASSEDYYEQY
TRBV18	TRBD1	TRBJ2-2	ASSPRVGQGNTGELF
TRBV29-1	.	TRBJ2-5	SVEVDLGETQY
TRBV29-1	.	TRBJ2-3	SAVPWAGTTDTQY
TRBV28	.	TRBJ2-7	ASVGPSSYEQY
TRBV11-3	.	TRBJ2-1	ASSLVSVRLGSNEQF
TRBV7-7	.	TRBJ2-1	ASSLVGGTPLF
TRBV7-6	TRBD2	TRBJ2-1	ASSTTSGINEQF
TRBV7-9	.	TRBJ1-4	ASSFTGATNEKLF
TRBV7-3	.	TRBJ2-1	ASSSDSYNEQF
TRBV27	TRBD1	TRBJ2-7	ASSLGTGISYEQY
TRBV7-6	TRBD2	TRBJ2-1	ASSPFVAGSGNEQF
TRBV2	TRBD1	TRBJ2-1	ASSLRDRVDEQF
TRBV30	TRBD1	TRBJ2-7	AWSASPGQGYYEQY
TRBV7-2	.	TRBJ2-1	ASSLSLREQF
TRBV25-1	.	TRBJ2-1	ASSELWVGEQF
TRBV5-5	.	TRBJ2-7	ASSLGTVSYEQY
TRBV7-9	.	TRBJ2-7	ASSPTKNEQY
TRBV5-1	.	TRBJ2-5	ASSFDRRTTQETQY
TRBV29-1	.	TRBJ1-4	SVISWEKLF
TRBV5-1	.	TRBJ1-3	ASSLLDGQGIIY
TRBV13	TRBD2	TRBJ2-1	ASSSRGLAGGYNEQF
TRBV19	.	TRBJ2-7	ASSITGTRASEQY
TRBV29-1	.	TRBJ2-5	SVRTLGTPKETQY
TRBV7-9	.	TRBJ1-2	ASSRGEGAYT
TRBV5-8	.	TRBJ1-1	ASSFGLGVGAF
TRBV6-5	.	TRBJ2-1	ASPARGRDEQF
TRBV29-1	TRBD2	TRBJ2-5	SVVGLAGDPGETQY
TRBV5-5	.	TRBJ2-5	ASSARDEKTQY
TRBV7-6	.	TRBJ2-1	ASSLIAGSGNEQF
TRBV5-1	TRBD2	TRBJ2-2	ASSRDAGGVIGELF
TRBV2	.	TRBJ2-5	ASIGLRRQETQY
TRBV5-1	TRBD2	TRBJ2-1	ASSSSGGTSGRGGEQF
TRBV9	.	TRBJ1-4	ASSSDYNEKLF
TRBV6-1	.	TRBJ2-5	ASSERGQSRGRETQY
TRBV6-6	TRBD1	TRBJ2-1	ASSPDRVFSSEQF
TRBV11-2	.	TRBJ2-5	ASSLDKGSGWETQY
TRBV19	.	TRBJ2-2	ASSIVQILRELF
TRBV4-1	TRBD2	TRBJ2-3	ASSQDTSGRAPDTQY
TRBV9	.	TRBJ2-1	ASSRGPNEQF
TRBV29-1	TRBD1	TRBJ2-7	SVGQGGTYEQY